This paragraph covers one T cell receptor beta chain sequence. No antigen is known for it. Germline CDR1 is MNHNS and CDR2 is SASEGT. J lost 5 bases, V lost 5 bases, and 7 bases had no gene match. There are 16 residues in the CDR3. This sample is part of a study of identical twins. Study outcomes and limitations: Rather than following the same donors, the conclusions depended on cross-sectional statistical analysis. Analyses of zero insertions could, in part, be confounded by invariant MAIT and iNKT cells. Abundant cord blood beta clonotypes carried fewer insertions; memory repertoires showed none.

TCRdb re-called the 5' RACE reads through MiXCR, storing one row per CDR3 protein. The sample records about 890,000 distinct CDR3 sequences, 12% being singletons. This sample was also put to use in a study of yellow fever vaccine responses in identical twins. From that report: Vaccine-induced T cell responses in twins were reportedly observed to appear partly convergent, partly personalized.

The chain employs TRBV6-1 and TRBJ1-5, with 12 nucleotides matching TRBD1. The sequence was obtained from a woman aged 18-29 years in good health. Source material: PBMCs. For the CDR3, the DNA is TGTGCCAGCAGTCAAACCGGGACAGGGGGCTATCAGCCCCAGCATTTT. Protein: CASSQTGTGGYQPQHF.